The 29 T cell receptor beta chains in this list originate from one sample, sequenced in a study of cytomegalovirus exposure and HLA in healthy donors (dated by TCRdb to 2015 to 2018). The protocol used for the library was the immunoSEQ multiplex PCR assay. TCRdb stores this immuneACCESS table with in-frame sequences only. Part of the clones is absent; in the studies checked, under half of the shortfall reflects unresolved V genes, and no reason is known for the rest. Counted in this sample were about 49,000 clones; around 94% of them appeared once. The ten biggest clones cover approximately 1.4% of the sample. The sequenced material came from PBMCs. Receptors originate from a man aged 18 to 29 in good health and CMV-seronegative.

This clone was seen only once. V usage is TRBV29-1 and J usage is TRBJ2-2, with 8 bases aligning to TRBD1. V was pared by 7 bases and J by 4 bases, with 20 bases of the junction left unmatched. The CDR3 is 18 amino acids. CDR1 is SQVTM and CDR2 is ANQGSEA in the germline V gene. DNA of the CDR3: TGCAGCGCGTGGAAACCTATTCAGGGGGCTGGTGGCACCGGGGAGCTGTTTTTT. It yields the protein CSAWKPIQGAGGTGELFF.

The genes are TRBV2 and TRBJ2-1; 10 bases align to TRBD2. Germline V gene data show CDR1 as SNHLY and CDR2 as FYNNEI. There are 16 residues in the CDR3. The V gene end was trimmed by 4 bases and the J gene end by 4 bases; junction bases not matched to a gene: 7. CDR3 bases: TGTGCCAGCAGTGGCCAGCTAGCGGGAGCATACAATGAGCAGTTCTTC. As protein: CASSGQLAGAYNEQFF.

The chain couples TRBV28 to TRBJ2-5; 7 nucleotides match TRBD2. CDR1 and CDR2 from the germline V gene are MDHEN and SYDVKM. V dropped 2 bases and J dropped 4; count of bases not matched to a gene: 10. The CDR3 totals 16 residues. CDR3: CASSLEGGPISETQYF. The CDR3 DNA sequence: TGTGCCAGCAGTTTAGAGGGAGGGCCAATATCAGAGACCCAGTACTTC.

The chain links TRBV15 to TRBJ2-7; weak D call: TRBD1 (5 bases). This CDR3 contains 15 residues. Trimming removed 0 bases from V and 6 bases from J, with 15 bases in between. In germline, CDR1 is LNHNV, CDR2 YYDKDF (reference sequence). The CDR3 DNA reads TGTGCCACCAGCAGAGATGTCAGGGCGACCTCCGAGCAGTACTTC. Its translation: CATSRDVRATSEQYF.

The gene calls are TRBV19 and TRBJ2-3, with 12 bases fitting TRBD2. In germline, CDR1 is LNHDA, CDR2 SQIVND (reference sequence). CDR3 length: 19 residues. V shed 1 base, J shed 2 bases, and the junction held 10 bases outside the gene matches. The CDR3: CASSIARLAGVTTTDTQYF. Written as DNA, the CDR3 is TGTGCCAGTAGTATAGCCCGACTAGCGGGAGTTACCACCACAGATACGCAGTATTTT.

V and J are TRBV5-1 and TRBJ2-1; D is possibly TRBD1 (5 bases). Germline lookup yields CDR1 SGHRS and CDR2 YFSETQ. Trimming took off 2 bases at V and 6 bases at J, with 9 bases between the two ends. This CDR3 region has 13 residues. In DNA, the CDR3 is TGCGCCAGCAGCTTAGGACAACTCAATGAGCAGTTCTTC. It is translated as CASSLGQLNEQFF.

This chain connects TRBV5-5 to TRBJ2-3; 13 bases are shared with TRBD2. The J segment lost 5 bases and the V segment lost 3 bases, leaving 3 bases of the junction unmatched. The V gene's germline CDR1 is SGHKS and CDR2 YYEKEE (reference sequence). This CDR3 comprises 15 residues. CDR3 coding DNA: TGTGCCAGCAGCTCGGGACTAGCGGGGATAGATACGCAGTATTTT. Its translation is CASSSGLAGIDTQYF.

This chain joins TRBV12-5 and TRBJ1-1; D is perhaps TRBD1 (5 bases). The V and J ends lost 6 bases and 1 base respectively, with 9 bases between them. This CDR3 has 13 amino acids. CDR1 and CDR2 from the germline V gene are LGHNT and FRNRAP. CDR3 residues: CASGPDRNTEAFF. CDR3 sequence (DNA): TGTGCTAGTGGCCCTGACAGGAACACTGAAGCTTTCTTT.

This chain joins TRBV7-9 and TRBJ2-3; weak D call: TRBD2 (6 bases). The CDR3 is 16 amino acids. V gave up 7 bases and J gave up 4 bases, with 21 bases separating them. The germline V gene encodes CDR1 SEHNR and CDR2 FQNEAQ (reference sequence). The CDR3 here is CASNSRAGRNPDTQYF. CDR3 nucleotides: TGTGCCAGCAACTCCCGAGCGGGTCGAAACCCAGATACGCAGTATTTT.

This chain joins TRBV5-1 and TRBJ2-5; 8 positions agree with TRBD2. This CDR3 has 14 residues. J gave up 5 bases and V 2 bases, and 5 bases lay outside the gene matches. Germline V CDR1 and CDR2: SGHRS, YFSETQ. The CDR3 nucleotides read TGCGCCAGCAGCTTAGCGGGAGTGGAGGAGACCCAGTACTTC. Translation: CASSLAGVEETQYF.

This clone turned up a few times. The chain is built from TRBV30 and TRBJ2-7, with D possibly TRBD2 on 6 matching bases. V lost 2 bases and J lost 6, with 14 bases in between. The germline V gene has CDR1 GTSNPN and CDR2 SVGIG (reference sequence). The CDR3 loop spans 13 amino acids. The CDR3: CAWSPGGLSEQYF. The CDR3 nucleotides are TGTGCCTGGAGTCCCGGAGGGCTCTCCGAGCAGTACTTC.

The chain is built from TRBV7-3 and TRBJ2-1; the match to TRBD2 covers 9 bases. After removal of 5 bases from V and 0 bases from J, the junction contained 2 bases not matched to a gene. The CDR3 runs 15 residues. Germline lookup yields CDR1 SGHTA and CDR2 FQGTGA. The CDR3 DNA reads TGTGCCAGCAGCCCGACTAGCGGCTCCTACAATGAGCAGTTCTTC. Amino acid sequence: CASSPTSGSYNEQFF.

Written as DNA, the CDR3 is TGTGCCAGCAGCTTCGGTCTCTACAATGAGCAGTTCTTC. This translates into CASSFGLYNEQFF. This chain links TRBV11-3 with TRBJ2-1; no clear D gene. CDR3 size: 13 residues. The germline CDR1 and CDR2 sequences are SGHNT and YENEEA. V was trimmed by 3 bases and J by 3 bases, leaving 6 bases between them.

V usage is TRBV30 and J usage is TRBJ2-5; perhaps TRBD1 as D (7 bases). The germline CDR1 and CDR2 sequences are GTSNPN and SVGIG (reference sequence). The CDR3 covers 15 residues. V was trimmed by 2 bases and J by 5 bases, leaving 18 bases between them. In nucleotides, the CDR3 is TGTGCCTGGAGTTTTTATGGAGGGGGCGGGGAGACCCAGTACTTC. It encodes CAWSFYGGGGETQYF.

The rearrangement uses TRBV2 and TRBJ2-7, with TRBD1 as a possible D gene (7 bases). Germline lookup yields CDR1 SNHLY and CDR2 FYNNEI. CDR3 size: 17 residues. Trimming removed 3 bases from V and 1 base from J, with 19 bases in between. CDR3 bases: TGTGCCAGCAGTGAGGGACAGACTTTGGAGGGGTCCTACGAGCAGTACTTC. Residues: CASSEGQTLEGSYEQYF.

The chain employs TRBV27 and TRBJ2-2, with 8 positions matching TRBD1. This CDR3 spans 17 amino acids. The V segment lost 3 bases and the J segment 5 bases; nucleotides outside the gene matches: 11. Germline V gene sequence: CDR1 MNHEY, CDR2 SMNVEV (reference sequence). CDR3 in DNA: TGTGCCAGCAGTTTGAGTTGGACAGGGCGGGGAACCGGGGAGCTGTTTTTT. Its protein product is CASSLSWTGRGTGELFF.

The V call is TRBV9, the J call TRBJ2-3; 8 positions match TRBD2. With 3 bases clipped from V and 4 bases from J, the junction kept 7 bases outside the gene matches. The CDR3 has 15 amino acids. Germline V lookup: CDR1 SGDLS, CDR2 YYNGEE. The CDR3 DNA reads TGTGCCAGCAGCGCCAGCGGGAGAGGGGCAGATACGCAGTATTTT. Translated, it gives CASSASGRGADTQYF. Using reference TRBV9 and TRBJ2-3 for the parts outside the CDR3, the full variable domain is DSGVTQTPKHLITATGQRVTLRCSPRSGDLSVYWYQQSLDQGLQFLIQYYNGEERAKGNILERFSAQQFPDLHSELNLSSLELGDSALYFCASSASGRGADTQYFGPGTRLTVL.

The genes are TRBV10-3 and TRBJ2-7; D perhaps matches TRBD1 (6 bases). Germline V gene data show CDR1 as ENHRY and CDR2 as SYGVKD. V lost 10 bases to trimming and J lost 0 bases, with 13 bases between them. This CDR3 region has 13 residues. CDR3 sequence (DNA): TGTGCCACTCACAGGGAAAGCTCCTACGAGCAGTACTTC. It encodes CATHRESSYEQYF.

In DNA, the CDR3 is TGTGCCATCAGTTCCGCGGGGGAGACCCAGTACTTC. Protein: CAISSAGETQYF. This chain joins TRBV10-3 and TRBJ2-5; TRBD2 might be the D (6 bases). Germline lookup yields CDR1 ENHRY and CDR2 SYGVKD. V dropped 5 bases and J dropped 5 bases, with 9 bases sitting between them. There are 12 residues in the CDR3.

The chain links TRBV18 to TRBJ1-1, with 7 bases that match TRBD1. The CDR3 contains 16 residues. Trimming at V came to 0 bases and at J to 0 bases, leaving 4 bases not matched to a gene. Germline values: CDR1 KGHSH, CDR2 LQKENI. The CDR3 is CASSPPRQGLNTEAFF. The CDR3 coding sequence is TGTGCCAGCTCACCACCCCGACAGGGACTGAACACTGAAGCTTTCTTT.

The rearrangement uses TRBV19 and TRBJ2-7; 9 bases agree with TRBD2. Germline V gene sequence: CDR1 LNHDA, CDR2 SQIVND (reference sequence). This CDR3 is built from 14 residues. V shed 5 bases, J shed 4 bases, and the junction held 6 bases outside the gene matches. This CDR3 reads CASSVSGRQYEQYF. CDR3 in DNA: TGTGCCAGTAGTGTTAGCGGGAGACAGTACGAGCAGTACTTC. Full variable domain (outside the CDR3, taken from reference TRBV19 and TRBJ2-7): DGGITQSPKYLFRKEGQNVTLSCEQNLNHDAMYWYRQDPGQGLRLIYYSQIVNDFQKGDIAEGYSVSREKKESFPLTVTSAQKNPTAFYLCASSVSGRQYEQYFGPGTRLTVT.

The chain couples TRBV15 to TRBJ2-1; D possibly corresponds to TRBD2 (5 bases). V lost 9 bases, J lost 3 bases, and 15 bases lay in between. Germline CDR1 LNHNV, CDR2 YYDKDF (reference sequence). The CDR3 extends over 14 amino acids. The chain's CDR3 is CATKGELSYNEQFF. For the CDR3, the DNA is TGTGCCACAAAGGGAGAGTTGAGCTACAATGAGCAGTTCTTC. The variable domain in full, completed from reference TRBV15 and TRBJ2-1, reads DAMVIQNPRYQVTQFGKPVTLSCSQTLNHNVMYWYQQKSSQAPKLLFHYYDKDFNNEADTPDNFQSRRPNTSFCFLDIRSPGLGDTAMYLCATKGELSYNEQFFGPGTRLTVL.

The J gene is TRBJ2-4, the V gene TRBV28, with D tentatively TRBD2 (6 bases). Deletions cut 6 bases from V and 1 base from J, with 10 bases between. This CDR3 region has 14 residues. Germline CDR1 and CDR2: MDHEN and SYDVKM. CDR3 bases: TGTGCCAGCAGGAAGAGCGGGGCCAAAAACATTCAGTACTTC. It codes for CASRKSGAKNIQYF.

This sequence joins TRBV2 and TRBJ1-5; 10 bases are shared with TRBD1. V shed 6 bases and J 4 bases; nucleotides not matched to a gene: 3. The CDR3 has 14 amino acids. In germline, CDR1 is SNHLY, CDR2 FYNNEI. The CDR3 region is CASRMGQGNQPQHF. DNA of the CDR3: TGTGCCAGCAGAATGGGACAGGGGAATCAGCCCCAGCATTTT.

This clone was seen just once. The chain uses TRBV6-1 and TRBJ1-5, with a weak D call TRBD1 (5 bases). The CDR3 consists of 16 residues. Germline V gives CDR1 MNHNS, CDR2 SASEGT. V lost 4 bases to trimming and J lost 5 bases, with 18 bases between them. CDR3 sequence reads: CASSVVQAAVDQPQHF. As DNA, the CDR3 is TGTGCCAGCAGTGTTGTACAGGCCGCCGTGGATCAGCCCCAGCATTTT.

The chain employs TRBV6-5 and TRBJ2-1, with D perhaps matching TRBD2 (5 bases). The germline V gene has CDR1 MNHEY and CDR2 SVGAGI. Trimming took 0 bases from V and 2 from J, leaving 8 bases between them. The CDR3 contains 15 residues. CDR3 DNA sequence: TGTGCCAGCAGTTACTCGGGAGTCGCCTACAATGAGCAGTTCTTC. It yields the protein CASSYSGVAYNEQFF.

The V call is TRBV2, the J call TRBJ2-2, with D perhaps TRBD2 (5 bases). Germline V gives CDR1 SNHLY, CDR2 FYNNEI. The CDR3 runs 13 residues. Trimming removed 5 bases at V and 5 bases at J, with 9 bases between. Here the CDR3 reads CASSIGGTGELFF. The CDR3 DNA sequence: TGTGCCAGCAGTATTGGAGGAACCGGGGAGCTGTTTTTT.

The genes are TRBV5-1 and TRBJ2-7, with no clear D. Per germline, CDR1 SGHRS and CDR2 YFSETQ. Deletions cut 2 bases from V and 1 base from J, with 7 bases between. This CDR3 spans 13 amino acids. The CDR3 DNA sequence: TGCGCCAGCAGCTTTGGCAGATCCTACGAGCAGTACTTC. Protein sequence: CASSFGRSYEQYF.

The V gene is TRBV19, the J gene TRBJ2-5; 10 bases are a match to TRBD2. Germline values: CDR1 LNHDA, CDR2 SQIVND (reference sequence). The CDR3 has 15 residues. V lost 4 bases to trimming and J lost 2 bases; unmatched junction nucleotides: 4. CDR3 DNA sequence: TGTGCCAGTAGTACCAGAGCGGGAGGGCAAGAGACCCAGTACTTC. Protein product: CASSTRAGGQETQYF.